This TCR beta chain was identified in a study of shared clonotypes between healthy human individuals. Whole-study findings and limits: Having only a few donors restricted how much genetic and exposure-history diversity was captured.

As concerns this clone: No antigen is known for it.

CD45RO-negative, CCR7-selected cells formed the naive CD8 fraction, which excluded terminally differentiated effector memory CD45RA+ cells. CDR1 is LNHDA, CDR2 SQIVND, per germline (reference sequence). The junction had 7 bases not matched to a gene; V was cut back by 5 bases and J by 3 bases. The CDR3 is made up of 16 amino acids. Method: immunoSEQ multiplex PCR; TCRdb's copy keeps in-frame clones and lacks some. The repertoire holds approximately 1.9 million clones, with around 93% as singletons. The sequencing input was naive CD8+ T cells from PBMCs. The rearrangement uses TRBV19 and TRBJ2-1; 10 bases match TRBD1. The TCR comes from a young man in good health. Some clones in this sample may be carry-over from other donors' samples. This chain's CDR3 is CASSGWTGGLYNEQFF. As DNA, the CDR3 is TGTGCCAGTAGTGGGTGGACAGGGGGACTCTACAATGAGCAGTTCTTC.